These 22 T cell receptor beta chains share one sample of origin, sequenced in a study of shared clonotypes between healthy human individuals. The method was immunoSEQ multiplex PCR; TCRdb's version includes in-frame clones alone and lacks a portion of them. The repertoire holds 2.3 million or so clones, with just over 90% as singletons. The sequenced material came from naive CD4+ T cells from PBMCs. Indicated subset: CD45RA+ positively selected. Receptors were obtained from a man between 18 and 29 years old in good health. Some clones in this sample may be carry-over from other donors' samples.

V and J are TRBV29-1 and TRBJ1-3; TRBD1 is a possible D gene (5 bases). The V and J ends lost 7 bases and 6 bases respectively, with 16 bases between them. The CDR3 spans 13 residues. Germline CDR1 is SQVTM and CDR2 is ANQGSEA. CDR3 loop: CSGNSGGENTIYF. The CDR3 coding sequence is TGCAGCGGAAACTCGGGAGGGGAAAACACCATATATTTT.

The V and J genes are TRBV30 and TRBJ2-7, with 8 bases that match TRBD1. Germline loops: CDR1 GTSNPN, CDR2 SVGIG (reference sequence). There are 14 residues in the CDR3. V shed 2 bases and J 5 bases; nucleotides not matched to a gene: 8. The CDR3, as DNA: TGTGCCTGGAGTCTGAGACAGGGGTTTAACGAGCAGTACTTC. Protein: CAWSLRQGFNEQYF.

This chain links TRBV18 with TRBJ2-2; 7 bases line up with TRBD2. Germline trimming cut 3 bases from V and 0 bases from J; bases unmatched to any gene: 4. This CDR3 has 16 residues. Germline CDR1 reads KGHSH; CDR2 reads LQKENI. The CDR3: CASSPERDPNTGELFF. In DNA, the CDR3 is TGTGCCAGCTCACCTGAGCGGGATCCGAACACCGGGGAGCTGTTTTTT.

The chain recombines TRBV6-5 with TRBJ2-7; TRBD2 matches 8 bases. CDR1 is MNHEY, CDR2 SVGAGI, per germline. The CDR3 length is 14 residues. The V gene end was trimmed by 6 bases and the J gene end by 6 bases; junction bases not matched to a gene: 10. For the CDR3, the DNA is TGTGCCAGCAGCCTGACTAGCGTGAGCGGCGAGCAGTACTTC. Amino acid sequence: CASSLTSVSGEQYF.

This clone was found once. The chain combines TRBV6-5 with TRBJ2-5, with a possible D match to TRBD1 (6 bases). The V end was cut by 0 bases, the J end by 1 base, with 12 bases between. This CDR3 region has 16 residues. Germline V CDR1 and CDR2: MNHEY, SVGAGI. The CDR3 region is CASSYSGAGTQETQYF. The CDR3 coding sequence is TGTGCCAGCAGTTACTCGGGGGCAGGGACCCAAGAGACCCAGTACTTC.

The gene calls are TRBV14 and TRBJ2-2; perhaps D is TRBD1 or TRBD2 (5 bases each). Germline V gives CDR1 SGHDN, CDR2 FVKESK. The germline V and J ends were trimmed by 0 bases and 5 bases, with 16 bases remaining between them. CDR3 length equals 17 residues. CDR3 DNA sequence: TGTGCCAGCAGCCAAGATCGCGGCACCTGGGGGACCGGGGAGCTGTTTTTT. Encoded protein: CASSQDRGTWGTGELFF.

This chain joins TRBV19 and TRBJ1-5, with D maybe TRBD1 (6 bases). The V end was cut by 7 bases, the J end by 3 bases, with 16 bases between. The germline gives CDR1 LNHDA, CDR2 SQIVND (reference sequence). The CDR3 has 15 residues. The CDR3 DNA sequence: TGTGCCAGTACCGTCGTTGGACAGATCAATCAGCCCCAGCATTTT. It translates to CASTVVGQINQPQHF. Together with reference TRBV19 and TRBJ1-5, the CDR3 gives the full variable domain: DGGITQSPKYLFRKEGQNVTLSCEQNLNHDAMYWYRQDPGQGLRLIYYSQIVNDFQKGDIAEGYSVSREKKESFPLTVTSAQKNPTAFYLCASTVVGQINQPQHFGDGTRLSIL.

The chain employs TRBV7-9 and TRBJ2-2; the D is unclear. The CDR3 has 14 residues. The germline CDR1 and CDR2 sequences are SEHNR and FQNEAQ (reference sequence). Between the trimmed V and J ends, which lost 5 bases and 7 bases, there was a span of 14 bases. This CDR3 is CASSPPPRIGELFF. CDR3 DNA sequence: TGTGCCAGCAGCCCTCCGCCTCGTATCGGGGAGCTGTTTTTT.

The V call is TRBV6-1, the J call TRBJ2-3; 10 nucleotides align to TRBD2. CDR1 and CDR2 (germline): MNHNS, SASEGT. J lost 6 bases, V lost 3 bases, and 6 bases had no gene match. The CDR3 has 15 amino acids. The DNA of the CDR3 is TGTGCCAGCAGTGACCTAGCGGGAGTTAGGGATACGCAGTATTTT. Translation gives CASSDLAGVRDTQYF.

The chain combines TRBV18 with TRBJ1-2; D uncertain. Trimming shortened V by 0 bases and J by 5 bases, and 13 bases separated the two germline ends. This CDR3 contains 15 residues. Looked up from germline, CDR1 is KGHSH and CDR2 is LQKENI. CDR3 loop: CASSPPGVGSYGYTF. CDR3 coding DNA: TGTGCCAGCTCACCACCCGGGGTGGGGTCGTATGGCTACACCTTC.

This chain links TRBV6-6 with TRBJ2-7; maybe TRBD1 (6 bases). Deletions cut 6 bases from V and 7 bases from J, with 22 bases between. This CDR3 spans 15 amino acids. CDR1 MNHNY and CDR2 SVGAGI come from the germline V gene (reference sequence). The CDR3 DNA is TGTGCCAGCAGACCCCATGACCGGGACACCAAGGAGCAGTACTTC. This encodes CASRPHDRDTKEQYF.

The rearrangement joins TRBV5-8 to TRBJ1-5; the D is unclear. The CDR3 is 16 amino acids. Germline CDR1 and CDR2: SGHTS and YDEGEE. Trimming cost V 10 bases and J 3 bases, with 23 bases left between them. CDR3 sequence: CAGTRRRSTDNQPQHF. CDR3 nucleotide sequence: TGTGCCGGAACTAGACGGCGAAGCACCGACAATCAGCCCCAGCATTTT.

This chain connects TRBV9 to TRBJ2-1; 7 nucleotides align to TRBD2. Germline V CDR1 and CDR2: SGDLS, YYNGEE. The V segment lost 4 bases and the J segment 5 bases; nucleotides outside the gene matches: 3. CDR3 length: 13 amino acids. This CDR3 is CASSRLADNEQFF. The CDR3, as DNA: TGTGCCAGCAGCCGGCTAGCGGACAATGAGCAGTTCTTC.

The gene calls are TRBV5-6 and TRBJ2-3; maybe TRBD2 (6 bases). Germline V gene lookup returns CDR1 SGHDT and CDR2 YYEEEE. The CDR3 is 18 amino acids. V lost 4 bases to trimming and J lost 1 base, with 22 bases between them. CDR3: CASSRDRDSAGRTDTQYF. Here the CDR3 DNA reads TGTGCCAGCAGCCGCGACCGGGACTCCGCAGGTCGCACAGATACGCAGTATTTT.

This rearrangement joins TRBV6-5 to TRBJ1-5; no firm D call. This CDR3 region has 13 residues. The V end lost 7 bases, the J end lost 4 bases, and 11 bases lay between the germline ends. Germline CDR1 is MNHEY and CDR2 is SVGAGI. Written as DNA, the CDR3 is TGTGCCAGCATGATCCGCCCTAATCAGCCCCAGCATTTT. Translation: CASMIRPNQPQHF.

This chain joins TRBV28 and TRBJ1-5, with a weak D call TRBD1 (5 bases). The CDR3 loop spans 14 amino acids. V shed 7 bases and J shed 5 bases, with 15 bases lying between them. The germline V gene encodes CDR1 MDHEN and CDR2 SYDVKM. As DNA, the CDR3 is TGTGCCAGCACCGATGGGGGGAGCCATCAGCCCCAGCATTTT. This encodes CASTDGGSHQPQHF.

This clone was picked up a small number of times. In DNA, the CDR3 is TGCGCCAGCAGCTTGGGACACCCGAACACTGAAGCTTTCTTT. Protein: CASSLGHPNTEAFF. The chain uses TRBV5-1 and TRBJ1-1; D call uncertain. The CDR3 covers 14 residues. Germline values: CDR1 SGHRS, CDR2 YFSETQ. V was pared by 0 bases and J by 1 base, with 7 bases between.

The chain is built from TRBV5-4 and TRBJ1-2; 9 nucleotides align to TRBD1. Germline V lookup: CDR1 SGHNT, CDR2 YYREEE (reference sequence). Unmatched junction bases numbered 6, after V lost 1 base and J lost 8 bases. The CDR3 is 14 residues long. For the CDR3, the DNA is TGTGCCAGCAGCTTGACAGGGGGCGCGAAGGGCTACACCTTC. This translates into CASSLTGGAKGYTF.

The chain has TRBV4-3 and TRBJ2-7; possible D gene TRBD1, 6 bases. This CDR3 is 17 amino acids long. The V gene lost 2 bases and the J gene lost 2 bases, with 19 bases spanning the gap. Looked up from germline, CDR1 is LGHNA and CDR2 is YSLEER. The CDR3 loop is CASSQHLEQGRPYEQYF. CDR3 sequence (DNA): TGCGCCAGCAGCCAACACCTCGAACAGGGTCGGCCCTACGAGCAGTACTTC.

The J gene is TRBJ1-3, the V gene TRBV30, with D hard to call. V gave up 5 bases and J gave up 0 bases, with 8 bases separating them. The CDR3 has 13 amino acids. Germline loops: CDR1 GTSNPN, CDR2 SVGIG (reference sequence). Here the CDR3 DNA reads TGTGCCTGGGATATGAGCTCTGGAAACACCATATATTTT. This encodes CAWDMSSGNTIYF. The complete variable domain, with remaining parts taken from reference TRBV30 and TRBJ1-3, reads SQTIHQWPATLVQPVGSPLSLECTVEGTSNPNLYWYRQAAGRGLQLLFYSVGIGQISSEVPQNLSASRPQDRQFILSSKKLLLSDSGFYLCAWDMSSGNTIYFGEGSWLTVV.

This clone appeared a single time. This sample also contains other DNA sequences that code for the same CDR3. This chain joins TRBV28 and TRBJ1-1; D is possibly TRBD1 (5 bases). The V end was cut by 2 bases, the J end by 4 bases, with 8 bases between. Per the germline V gene, CDR1 is MDHEN and CDR2 is SYDVKM. The CDR3 is made up of 13 amino acids. The DNA for the CDR3 is TGTGCCAGCAGTTTAGGGGGACGCACTGAAGCTTTCTTT. Translation gives CASSLGGRTEAFF.

The chain is built from TRBV5-4 and TRBJ2-5, with a weak D call TRBD1 (5 bases). The germline V and J ends were trimmed by 2 bases and 1 base, with 12 bases remaining between them. Germline-derived CDR1 and CDR2 are SGHNT and YYREEE (reference sequence). This CDR3 region has 15 residues. CDR3 residues: CASSFQGGAQETQYF. CDR3 nucleotide sequence: TGTGCCAGCAGCTTTCAGGGTGGGGCCCAAGAGACCCAGTACTTC. The variable domain in full, completed from reference TRBV5-4 and TRBJ2-5, reads ETGVTQSPTHLIKTRGQQVTLRCSSQSGHNTVSWYQQALGQGPQFIFQYYREEENGRGNFPPRFSGLQFPNYSSELNVNALELDDSALYLCASSFQGGAQETQYFGPGTRLLVL.